A selection of T cell receptor beta chains follows, all from one sample in a study of neurological immune-mediated disorders. TCRdb independently ran MiXCR on the 5' RACE reads; one entry per CDR3 protein. The sample has about 62,000 distinct CDR3 sequences; about 3.5% are singletons. Sequenced sample: PBMCs. The receptors stem from a woman between 50 and 59 years old with multiple sclerosis. Both conserved end residues are part of each CDR3. D genes are given only for firm matches. Clone size is not always given. Where it is, it says once, few, many or a class for expanded clones.

j_call	clone_size	v_call	d_call	cdr3_aa	cdr3_nt
TRBJ2-7	many	TRBV7-2	TRBD1	CASSGGQGAYEQYF	TGTGCCAGCAGCGGCGGACAGGGGGCCTACGAGCAGTACTTC
TRBJ2-2	many	TRBV10-3	.	CAISLGGTGELFF	TGTGCCATTTCCCTCGGGGGCACCGGGGAGCTGTTTTTT
TRBJ2-7	many	TRBV20-1	.	CSASSPSDAYEQYF	TGCAGTGCTAGTAGCCCCTCGGACGCCTACGAGCAGTACTTC
TRBJ1-2	many	TRBV7-2	.	CASSLGGKDYGYTF	TGTGCCAGCAGCTTAGGGGGTAAAGACTATGGCTACACCTTC
TRBJ1-2	many	TRBV12-3/TRBV12-4	.	CASSLKVDGYTF	TGTGCCAGCAGTTTAAAGGTCGACGGCTACACCTTC
TRBJ1-1	many	TRBV5-1	.	CASSLWTDENTEAFF	TGCGCCAGCAGCTTGTGGACAGACGAGAACACTGAAGCTTTCTTT
TRBJ2-7	few	TRBV7-2	TRBD2	CASSLSSSRPRGGRLYEQYF	TGTGCCAGCAGCTTATCCTCCTCGAGGCCGAGGGGCGGGAGACTCTACGAGCAGTACTTC
TRBJ1-1	many	TRBV20-1	TRBD1	CSARDPTGGTEAFF	TGCAGTGCTAGAGATCCCACAGGGGGCACTGAAGCTTTCTTT
TRBJ2-1	many	TRBV4-3	.	CASSQDTSRGNEQFF	TGCGCCAGCAGCCAAGATACTAGCCGTGGCAATGAGCAGTTCTTC
TRBJ2-1	many	TRBV2	TRBD1	CASSRDSRDEQFF	TGTGCCAGCAGTCGGGACAGCAGGGATGAGCAGTTCTTC
TRBJ2-5	few	TRBV29-1	.	CSVGGLRQETQYF	TGCAGCGTTGGAGGGTTACGACAAGAGACCCAGTACTTC
TRBJ1-1	many	TRBV25-1	.	CATVHRVGTEAFF	TGTGCCACCGTCCACAGGGTTGGAACTGAAGCTTTCTTT
TRBJ2-7	many	TRBV29-1	TRBD2	CSVGGDYEQYF	TGCAGCGTGGGGGGGGACTACGAGCAGTACTTC
TRBJ2-1	.	TRBV6-6	.	CASSYSNGKIYEQFF	TGTGCCAGCAGTTACTCGAACGGGAAAATCTATGAGCAGTTCTTC
TRBJ2-3	many	TRBV5-5	TRBD1	CASSVGTVVDTQYF	TGTGCCAGCAGCGTCGGGACAGTTGTAGATACGCAGTATTTT
TRBJ2-2	few	TRBV6-1	.	CASSLSSENTGELFF	TGTGCCAGCAGTCTTTCTAGCGAGAACACCGGGGAGCTGTTTTTT
TRBJ1-5	many	TRBV7-8	.	CASSVNSNQPQHF	TGTGCCAGCAGCGTGAATAGCAATCAGCCCCAGCATTTT
TRBJ1-3	many	TRBV3-1	.	CASSQDPPGSGNTIYF	TGTGCCAGCAGCCAAGACCCTCCGGGATCTGGAAACACCATATATTTT
TRBJ1-1	many	TRBV6-6	.	CASSYSTVNTEAFF	TGTGCCAGCAGTTACTCGACTGTGAACACTGAAGCTTTCTTT
TRBJ1-1	.	TRBV10-1	.	CASNNTEVFF	TGCGCCAGCAACAACACTGAAGTTTTCTTT